Each of the 32 T cell receptor beta chains below was sequenced from the same sample in a study of cytomegalovirus exposure and HLA in healthy donors. The PCR ran on 60 Vbeta and 13 Jbeta primers. Generated by immunoSEQ multiplex PCR, the TCRdb table keeps only in-frame clones and is missing some. Among around 40,000 clones listed, about 78% were seen once. Sequenced sample: PBMCs. The receptors here all came from a woman aged 25 to 45 in good health and CMV-seronegative.

V is TRBV9 and J is TRBJ2-5; D gene uncertain. Trimming cost V 1 base and J 2 bases, with 6 bases left between them. The CDR3 loop spans 13 amino acids. Germline V gene sequence: CDR1 SGDLS, CDR2 YYNGEE. The CDR3 spells CASSVRLQETQYF. The CDR3 coding sequence is TGTGCCAGCAGCGTACGACTTCAAGAGACCCAGTACTTC.

The V and J genes are TRBV9 and TRBJ1-1; D not certain. This CDR3 is built from 14 residues. V dropped 3 bases and J dropped 1 base, with 10 bases sitting between them. Germline values: CDR1 SGDLS, CDR2 YYNGEE. In nucleotides, the CDR3 is TGTGCCAGCAGCGGGGGAGTTAGGAACACTGAAGCTTTCTTT. Translating it yields CASSGGVRNTEAFF.

CDR3 bases: TGTGCCAGCAGCCAAGATTTTACTAGCGGGAGCAGTGAGCAGTTCTTC. Residues: CASSQDFTSGSSEQFF. The V gene is TRBV4-2, the J gene TRBJ2-1, with 11 nucleotides matching TRBD2. Per the germline V gene, CDR1 is LGHNA and CDR2 is YNFKEQ. The trim removed 0 bases at V and 9 bases at J, leaving 7 bases unmatched. The CDR3 is 16 residues long.

The CDR3 DNA is TGTGCCAGCAGTTCTCAGGGGGCGGACGGGGAGCTGTTTTTT. Protein: CASSSQGADGELFF. The rearrangement uses TRBV28 and TRBJ2-2, with 8 bases identical to TRBD1. CDR1 and CDR2 (germline): MDHEN, SYDVKM. CDR3 length equals 14 residues. The ends lost 4 bases at V and 7 bases at J; junction bases unmatched: 5.

V usage is TRBV18 and J usage is TRBJ2-7, with 8 bases lining up with TRBD1. Germline V CDR1 and CDR2: KGHSH, LQKENI. Trimming removed 1 base from V and 3 bases from J; junction bases left unmatched: 5. This CDR3 contains 15 residues. In DNA form, the CDR3 reads TGTGCCAGCTCACCACAACAGGGGGTAAACTACGAGCAGTACTTC. This translates into CASSPQQGVNYEQYF.

This chain links TRBV30 with TRBJ2-3, with a weak D call TRBD1 (6 bases). The CDR3 loop spans 15 amino acids. V gave up 2 bases and J gave up 7 bases, with 19 bases separating them. From germline, CDR1 is GTSNPN and CDR2 SVGIG (reference sequence). Written as DNA, the CDR3 is TGTGCCTGGAGTTCTGGCAGGGGATTGCGGAATACGCAGTATTTT. It translates to CAWSSGRGLRNTQYF. The complete variable domain, with remaining parts taken from reference TRBV30 and TRBJ2-3, reads SQTIHQWPATLVQPVGSPLSLECTVEGTSNPNLYWYRQAAGRGLQLLFYSVGIGQISSEVPQNLSASRPQDRQFILSSKKLLLSDSGFYLCAWSSGRGLRNTQYFGPGTRLTVL.

V is TRBV28 and J is TRBJ1-2, with TRBD1 identical over 7 bases. V dropped 4 bases and J dropped 3; count of bases not matched to a gene: 5. The length of the CDR3 is 14 residues. Per the germline V gene, CDR1 is MDHEN and CDR2 is SYDVKM. The CDR3 DNA reads TGTGCCAGCAGTTCGGAGGGGGCCTACTATGGCTACACCTTC. This encodes CASSSEGAYYGYTF.

This clone was recorded a few times. The genes are TRBV7-9 and TRBJ1-5; D gene unclear. The CDR3 runs 14 residues. Germline CDR1 is SEHNR and CDR2 is FQNEAQ (reference sequence). V dropped 1 base and J dropped 3 bases, with 7 bases sitting between them. The DNA of the CDR3 is TGTGCCAGCAGCTTAGGCCAGTTCAATCAGCCCCAGCATTTT. The encoded protein is CASSLGQFNQPQHF.

V gene TRBV6-5 combines with J gene TRBJ2-7; D unclear. The V and J ends lost 0 bases and 0 bases respectively, with 6 bases between them. CDR1 is MNHEY and CDR2 is SVGAGI in the germline V gene. This CDR3 spans 14 amino acids. The CDR3 DNA follows: TGTGCCAGCAGTTACTCCCTGAGCTCCTACGAGCAGTACTTC. As protein: CASSYSLSSYEQYF.

The rearrangement links TRBV7-8 to TRBJ1-2; perhaps TRBD1 as D (6 bases). The CDR3 has 14 amino acids. The germline V and J ends were trimmed by 4 bases and 7 bases, with 16 bases remaining between them. The germline V gene has CDR1 SGHVS and CDR2 FQNEAQ. The CDR3 region is CASSYRQDGFGYTF. DNA of the CDR3: TGTGCCAGCAGCTACCGACAGGATGGCTTTGGCTACACCTTC.

The rearrangement links TRBV29-1 to TRBJ2-3, with 9 bases matching TRBD1. From germline, CDR1 is SQVTM and CDR2 ANQGSEA. The CDR3 has 14 amino acids. The V and J ends lost 7 bases and 5 bases, in that order; junction bases with no gene match: 10. The CDR3 sequence: CSGATGGLVDTQYF. The CDR3 nucleotides are TGCAGCGGAGCGACAGGGGGTTTAGTAGATACGCAGTATTTT.

This rearrangement joins TRBV10-1 to TRBJ1-1, with 7 positions matching TRBD1. CDR3 length: 13 amino acids. V was clipped by 3 bases and J by 7 bases; unmatched bases: 5. Germline CDR1 and CDR2: WNHNN and SYGVQD (reference sequence). The CDR3 here is CASSELDRREAFF. Written as DNA, the CDR3 is TGCGCCAGCAGTGAATTGGACAGGCGTGAAGCTTTCTTT.

The sample holds one count of this clone. The chain recombines TRBV29-1 with TRBJ2-5; weak D call: TRBD1 (6 bases). Deletions cut 4 bases from V and 4 bases from J, with 22 bases between. In germline, CDR1 is SQVTM, CDR2 ANQGSEA. The CDR3 is made up of 16 amino acids. The CDR3: CSVGSRAGVLRETQYF. The CDR3 DNA is TGCAGCGTTGGAAGTAGGGCAGGGGTGTTGCGAGAGACCCAGTACTTC.

The J gene is TRBJ2-1, the V gene TRBV9; 10 bases fit TRBD2. In germline, CDR1 is SGDLS, CDR2 YYNGEE. V shed 0 bases and J 4 bases; nucleotides not matched to a gene: 4. The CDR3 is 16 residues long. The CDR3 DNA follows: TGTGCCAGCAGCGTAGCTACAGCGGGAGGGTACAATGAGCAGTTCTTC. Translation gives CASSVATAGGYNEQFF. Together with reference TRBV9 and TRBJ2-1, the CDR3 gives the full variable domain: DSGVTQTPKHLITATGQRVTLRCSPRSGDLSVYWYQQSLDQGLQFLIQYYNGEERAKGNILERFSAQQFPDLHSELNLSSLELGDSALYFCASSVATAGGYNEQFFGPGTRLTVL.

This clone appeared a single time. The genes are TRBV6-5 and TRBJ1-4; possible D gene TRBD1, 5 bases. This CDR3 comprises 14 residues. Germline lookup yields CDR1 MNHEY and CDR2 SVGAGI. V lost 5 bases to trimming and J lost 5 bases, with 12 bases between them. CDR3 sequence (DNA): TGTGCCAGCAGTGCAGTGGGGCAAAATGAAAAACTGTTTTTT. Its translation: CASSAVGQNEKLFF.

The chain couples TRBV6-6 to TRBJ2-2; perhaps TRBD1 as D (6 bases). Germline V lookup: CDR1 MNHNY, CDR2 SVGAGI (reference sequence). The CDR3 is 15 amino acids. V was cut by 6 bases and J by 0 bases, with 11 bases left in between. Written as DNA, the CDR3 is TGTGCCAGCAGCCGGACAGATTCGAACACCGGGGAGCTGTTTTTT. Protein: CASSRTDSNTGELFF.

The chain links TRBV30 to TRBJ2-7, with D possibly TRBD1 on 6 matching bases. V shed 0 bases and J shed 3 bases, with 6 bases lying between them. This CDR3 is built from 12 residues. The germline V gene encodes CDR1 GTSNPN and CDR2 SVGIG (reference sequence). The CDR3 region has the DNA TGTGCCTGGAGTGTAGGGGGCTACGAGCAGTACTTC. It yields the protein CAWSVGGYEQYF.

The rearrangement joins TRBV7-2 to TRBJ2-7, with D hard to call. Germline assignment: CDR1 SGHTA and CDR2 FQGNSA. The CDR3 length is 16 residues. V lost 1 base to trimming and J lost 5 bases, with 18 bases between them. CDR3 coding DNA: TGTGCCAGCAGCTTAGAGCCGGGTCCAAGAATGGACGAGCAGTACTTC. This encodes CASSLEPGPRMDEQYF.

V usage is TRBV10-1 and J usage is TRBJ1-1; weak D call: TRBD1 (6 bases). V dropped 6 bases and J dropped 0 bases, with 11 bases sitting between them. The CDR3 has 14 amino acids. CDR1 and CDR2 (germline): WNHNN, SYGVQD (reference sequence). CDR3 loop: CASREDRLNTEAFF. CDR3 DNA: TGCGCCAGCAGAGAAGACAGGCTGAACACTGAAGCTTTCTTT.

Here the CDR3 reads CSVAAQAEAGNTIYF. The CDR3 coding sequence is TGCAGCGTTGCAGCACAAGCTGAGGCGGGGAACACCATATATTTT. The V call is TRBV29-1, the J call TRBJ1-3, with D unclear. V lost 4 bases and J 7 bases, leaving 20 bases between the germline ends. Germline lookup yields CDR1 SQVTM and CDR2 ANQGSEA. The CDR3 covers 15 residues.

CDR3 in DNA: TGTGCCAGCAGTTACCTATCGAACACTGAAGCTTTCTTT. Amino acid sequence: CASSYLSNTEAFF. The chain recombines TRBV6-6 with TRBJ1-1; D call uncertain. Between the trimmed V and J ends, which lost 2 bases and 1 base, there was a span of 5 bases. The CDR3 is 13 residues long. From germline, CDR1 is MNHNY and CDR2 SVGAGI (reference sequence).

This clone has just a few counts. The V gene is TRBV18, the J gene TRBJ2-4; 12 nucleotides agree with TRBD1. In germline, CDR1 is KGHSH, CDR2 LQKENI. This CDR3 has 13 amino acids. With 5 bases clipped from V and 9 bases from J, the junction kept 2 bases outside the gene matches. Here the CDR3 DNA reads TGTGCCAGCTCAGGGACAGGGGGCCGCATTCAGTACTTC. Translated: CASSGTGGRIQYF.

This clone was found once. V usage is TRBV5-6 and J usage is TRBJ2-2, with D possibly being TRBD1 (6 bases). Trimming took 5 bases from V and 4 from J, leaving 12 bases between them. CDR1 is SGHDT, CDR2 YYEEEE, per germline. The CDR3 contains 14 residues. In nucleotides, the CDR3 is TGTGCCAGCAGGATGGGGGCGACCACCGGGGAGCTGTTTTTT. This encodes CASRMGATTGELFF.

The sample holds one count of this clone. The CDR3 DNA reads as TGTGCCAGCAGCTCAAACATGGGACAGATGAACACTGAAGCTTTCTTT. Translated, it gives CASSSNMGQMNTEAFF. V gene TRBV7-9 combines with J gene TRBJ1-1, with 7 bases identical to TRBD1. In germline, CDR1 is SEHNR, CDR2 FQNEAQ (reference sequence). V shed 4 bases, J shed 0 bases, and the junction held 8 bases outside the gene matches. CDR3 length: 16 residues.

V and J are TRBV15 and TRBJ1-5; D remains unclear. With 3 bases removed from V and 2 bases from J, the gap between germline ends came to 11 bases. The CDR3 sequence is 15 residues long. Per the germline V gene, CDR1 is LNHNV and CDR2 is YYDKDF (reference sequence). DNA for the CDR3: TGTGCCACCAGCAGTTGGGGAGGCGGCAATCAGCCCCAGCATTTT. Translating gives CATSSWGGGNQPQHF.

This clone was observed a handful of times. The rearrangement links TRBV30 to TRBJ1-1; possibly TRBD1 for D (6 bases). The V and J ends lost 4 bases and 13 bases respectively, with 16 bases between them. Germline lookup yields CDR1 GTSNPN and CDR2 SVGIG (reference sequence). This CDR3 contains 11 residues. The CDR3 is CAWIVDRNYFF. The CDR3 DNA reads as TGTGCCTGGATAGTAGACAGGAATTATTTCTTT.

The chain employs TRBV7-8 and TRBJ1-4; D perhaps matches TRBD1 (6 bases). The V gene's germline CDR1 is SGHVS and CDR2 FQNEAQ. The CDR3 has 13 residues. Trimming left V 1 base short and J 8 bases short, with 8 bases between. The CDR3 protein is CASSLGQVEKLFF. As DNA, the CDR3 is TGTGCCAGCAGCTTAGGACAGGTCGAAAAACTGTTTTTT.

DNA of the CDR3: TGCAGTGCGGTTCCAGACTACGAGCAGTACTTC. Amino acid sequence: CSAVPDYEQYF. The chain has TRBV20-1 and TRBJ2-7, with unresolved D. V gave up 6 bases and J gave up 3 bases, with 9 bases separating them. The CDR3 loop spans 11 amino acids. Germline CDR1 DFQATT, CDR2 SNEGSKA (reference sequence).

This clone was seen more than once but under ten times. The V gene is TRBV5-1, the J gene TRBJ2-1; 9 nucleotides match TRBD1. CDR3 length: 15 residues. V lost 4 bases, J lost 2 bases, and 4 bases stayed unmatched. Germline V gene sequence: CDR1 SGHRS, CDR2 YFSETQ. CDR3 loop: CASSPGQGTYNEQFF. CDR3 sequence (DNA): TGCGCCAGCAGCCCCGGACAGGGGACCTACAATGAGCAGTTCTTC.

The V call is TRBV7-8, the J call TRBJ2-5; D is unresolved. The germline gives CDR1 SGHVS, CDR2 FQNEAQ. Trimming left V 1 base short and J 4 bases short, with 7 bases between. The CDR3 is 13 amino acids. The DNA for the CDR3 is TGTGCCAGCAGCTTAGAACAGAGAGAGACCCAGTACTTC. It codes for CASSLEQRETQYF.

J is TRBJ1-3 and V is TRBV6-1, with no clear D. Trimming shortened V by 0 bases and J by 2 bases, and 8 bases separated the two germline ends. In germline, CDR1 is MNHNS, CDR2 SASEGT. This CDR3 comprises 15 residues. The CDR3 is CASSEAAGAGNTIYF. The DNA for the CDR3 is TGTGCCAGCAGTGAAGCCGCGGGTGCTGGAAACACCATATATTTT.

The chain uses TRBV4-2 and TRBJ1-4, with no clear D. Germline V gene data show CDR1 as LGHNA and CDR2 as YNFKEQ. Trimming removed 6 bases from V and 4 bases from J, with 15 bases in between. CDR3 length equals 15 residues. Written as DNA, the CDR3 is TGTGCCAGCAGTAAAGTTACAGAATTTAATGAAAAACTGTTTTTT. This gives the protein CASSKVTEFNEKLFF.